What follows are 23 T cell receptor beta chains derived from one specimen sequenced in a study of T cell responses to AZD1222 COVID-19 vaccine (dated by TCRdb to the early 2020s). The time point label here, explained by the study, means: baseline before first vaccination. Library creation used the immunoSEQ multiplex PCR assay. The source is immuneACCESS, and TCRdb retained only in-frame sequences with V and J called. Part of the clones is not carried over; for the studies checked, unresolved V genes explain less than half of this, and the remainder is unexplained. The sample table shows tens of thousands of clones, and 90% to 95% are seen once. Roughly 5.6% of the sample is in the top ten clones. Sequencing was performed on peripheral blood, taken on day 0 of AZD1222 vaccination. The receptors were gathered from an adult in good health.

V usage is TRBV5-4 and J usage is TRBJ1-6; 8 nucleotides align to TRBD1. CDR3 length: 15 residues. Germline V CDR1 and CDR2: SGHNT, YYREEE (reference sequence). The ends lost 1 base at V and 10 bases at J; junction bases unmatched: 7. The CDR3 nucleotides read TGTGCCAGCAGCTTGTCCGGGACAGGAACCTCACCCCTCCACTTT. Protein: CASSLSGTGTSPLHF.

The rearrangement links TRBV28 to TRBJ1-1; 10 bases match TRBD1. The V segment lost 6 bases and the J segment 11 bases; nucleotides outside the gene matches: 12. The CDR3 runs 14 residues. Germline CDR1 MDHEN, CDR2 SYDVKM. CDR3 nucleotides: TGTGCCAGCAGCCGCCGGGACAGGGGCAGATGGGCTTTCTTT. Translating gives CASSRRDRGRWAFF. The complete variable domain, with remaining parts taken from reference TRBV28 and TRBJ1-1, reads DVKVTQSSRYLVKRTGEKVFLECVQDMDHENMFWYRQDPGLGLRLIYFSYDVKMKEKGDIPEGYSVSREKKERFSLILESASTNQTSMYLCASSRRDRGRWAFFGQGTRLTVV.

The J gene is TRBJ2-3, the V gene TRBV6-4, with unresolved D. V lost 6 bases, J lost 3 bases, and 16 bases lay in between. The CDR3 covers 15 residues. The germline gives CDR1 MRHNA, CDR2 SNTAGT. CDR3: CASSPRSGPTDTQYF. DNA of the CDR3: TGTGCCAGCAGCCCTCGGTCGGGTCCTACAGATACGCAGTATTTT.

This sequence joins TRBV24-1 and TRBJ2-1; D perhaps matches TRBD1 (7 bases). Germline lookup yields CDR1 KGHDR and CDR2 SFDVKD. V was clipped by 3 bases and J by 8 bases, with 19 bases between them. The CDR3 is 16 amino acids. The CDR3 nucleotides are TGTGCCACCAGTGATCGACAGGGAGGTTTGTTCGATGAGCAGTTCTTC. Amino acid sequence: CATSDRQGGLFDEQFF.

J is TRBJ1-5 and V is TRBV16; D is undetermined. Trimming removed 0 bases from V and 5 bases from J, with 5 bases in between. The CDR3 contains 13 residues. Germline loops: CDR1 KGHSY, CDR2 FQNENV. The CDR3 coding sequence is TGTGCCAGCAGCCAATCACAGTATCAGCCCCAGCATTTT. Translating gives CASSQSQYQPQHF.

The chain couples TRBV12-3 or TRBV12-4 to TRBJ1-1; no clear D gene. The length of the CDR3 is 12 residues. V shed 3 bases and J shed 6 bases, with 8 bases lying between them. The CDR3 loop is CASSFGVAEAFF. In nucleotides, the CDR3 is TGTGCCAGCAGTTTTGGGGTCGCTGAAGCTTTCTTT.

J is TRBJ2-7 and V is TRBV21-1; TRBD2, the D gene given by the table, was not confirmed from the DNA. TRBV21-1 is an annotated pseudogene. This CDR3 is 14 amino acids long. CDR3 in DNA: TGTGCCAGCAGCCTTCGGGACTTTCCCTACGAGCAGTACTTC. It codes for CASSLRDFPYEQYF.

The V call is TRBV12-3 or TRBV12-4, the J call TRBJ2-1; D is uncertain. This CDR3 is 12 amino acids long. V lost 3 bases and J 4 bases, leaving 4 bases between the germline ends. The CDR3: CASSFGYNEQFF. CDR3 nucleotides: TGTGCCAGCAGTTTTGGTTACAATGAGCAGTTCTTC.

This clone was detected only a few times. The chain employs TRBV12-3 or TRBV12-4 and TRBJ1-5; D is unclear. CDR3 length: 12 amino acids. Trimming pared 3 bases from V and 6 bases from J, leaving 6 bases between. The CDR3 reads CASSFGVQPQHF. CDR3 nucleotide sequence: TGTGCCAGCAGTTTCGGGGTTCAGCCCCAGCATTTT.

The CDR3 DNA reads as TGTGCCAGCAGCTACAGGGGGCCTGGGACAGATACGCAGTATTTT. This sequence encodes CASSYRGPGTDTQYF. This chain links TRBV7-2 with TRBJ2-3; 9 bases match TRBD1. Losses at the gene ends were 4 bases for V and 3 bases for J; bases not matched to a gene: 5. The germline V gene has CDR1 SGHTA and CDR2 FQGNSA. The CDR3 extends over 15 amino acids.

The chain joins TRBV5-3 to TRBJ1-2; D is unclear. TRBV5-3 is an open reading frame whose function is uncertain. V was shortened by 4 bases and J by 8 bases, with 21 bases between the two germline ends. The CDR3 has 15 amino acids. The CDR3 region is CARSLRSNSGSGYTF. The CDR3 DNA is TGTGCCAGAAGCCTACGATCGAATAGCGGATCCGGCTACACCTTC.

The chain links TRBV3-1 (or the pseudogene TRBV3-2) to TRBJ1-4; 7 nucleotides match TRBD1. This CDR3 comprises 12 residues. The junction had 5 bases not matched to a gene; V was cut back by 6 bases and J by 10 bases. Germline V gene sequence: CDR1 LGHDT, CDR2 YNNKEL (reference sequence). CDR3 nucleotide sequence: TGTGCCAGCAGACAGGGGTCGGGAAAACTGTTTTTT. Encoded protein: CASRQGSGKLFF.

This clone has just one count. The chain uses TRBV27 and TRBJ2-7; no definite D call. Germline V lookup: CDR1 MNHEY, CDR2 SMNVEV (reference sequence). This CDR3 region has 12 residues. Trimming took 8 bases from V and 2 from J, leaving 10 bases between them. CDR3 in amino acids: CASGNYPYEQYF. The CDR3 DNA is TGTGCCAGCGGGAATTACCCCTACGAGCAGTACTTC.

This chain links TRBV5-1 with TRBJ2-5; maybe TRBD1 (7 bases). The CDR3 totals 13 residues. Per germline, CDR1 SGHRS and CDR2 YFSETQ. V lost 2 bases and J 5 bases, leaving 10 bases between the germline ends. The DNA of the CDR3 is TGCGCCAGCAGCTTCTCAGGGGGGGAGACCCAGTACTTC. Encoded protein: CASSFSGGETQYF.

This chain connects TRBV18 to TRBJ1-2; possibly TRBD1 for D (6 bases). CDR1 KGHSH and CDR2 LQKENI come from the germline V gene. The V and J ends lost 3 bases and 0 bases respectively, with 11 bases between them. This CDR3 is built from 15 residues. CDR3: CASSPGAGANYGYTF. The DNA of the CDR3 is TGTGCCAGCTCACCCGGGGCAGGGGCTAACTATGGCTACACCTTC. The variable domain in full, with the rest retrieved from reference TRBV18 and TRBJ1-2, is NAGVMQNPRHLVRRRGQEARLRCSPMKGHSHVYWYRQLPEEGLKFMVYLQKENIIDESGMPKERFSAEFPKEGPSILRIQQVVRGDSAAYFCASSPGAGANYGYTFGSGTRLTVV.

CDR3 sequence reads: CSARLSGGRNTGELFF. The CDR3 DNA sequence: TGCAGCGCCCGGTTGAGCGGTGGACGGAACACCGGGGAGCTGTTTTTT. The chain links TRBV29-1 to TRBJ2-2, with a weak D call TRBD2 (5 bases). From germline, CDR1 is SQVTM and CDR2 ANQGSEA. V lost 7 bases and J lost 1, with 19 bases in between. This CDR3 spans 16 amino acids.

The V call is TRBV5-5, the J call TRBJ1-1; 10 positions agree with TRBD1. Trimming took 4 bases from V and 11 from J; bases not matched to a gene: 11. The CDR3 covers 14 residues. The germline V gene encodes CDR1 SGHKS and CDR2 YYEKEE (reference sequence). The CDR3 DNA follows: TGTGCCAGCAGCGTATGGCGACAGGGGGCGACGGCTTTCTTT. Translating gives CASSVWRQGATAFF.

The V and J genes are TRBV5-4 and TRBJ1-1; D is unresolved. The V end was cut by 4 bases, the J end by 1 base, with 29 bases between. Germline CDR1 and CDR2: SGHNT and YYREEE (reference sequence). The CDR3 spans 20 residues. The CDR3 region is CASSPTGSTTSKARNTEAFF. CDR3 sequence (DNA): TGTGCCAGCAGCCCCACCGGCTCTACCACTTCTAAGGCCAGGAACACTGAAGCTTTCTTT.

The V and J genes are TRBV14 and TRBJ1-2; D remains unclear. The CDR3 spans 14 residues. Trimming cost V 3 bases and J 5 bases, with 13 bases left between them. The germline V gene encodes CDR1 SGHDN and CDR2 FVKESK. The CDR3 sequence: CASSQTGLEYGYTF. The CDR3 DNA reads TGTGCCAGCAGCCAGACCGGATTGGAATATGGCTACACCTTC.

The chain has TRBV28 and TRBJ1-4; TRBD1 aligns across 10 bases. The V gene's germline CDR1 is MDHEN and CDR2 SYDVKM. Losses at the gene ends were 10 bases for V and 0 bases for J; bases not matched to a gene: 17. The CDR3 runs 19 residues. CDR3 residues: CATIPTRDRGPATNEKLFF. DNA of the CDR3: TGTGCCACCATCCCCACCCGGGACAGGGGCCCCGCAACTAATGAAAAACTGTTTTTT.

This chain connects TRBV6-6 to TRBJ2-6; tentative D call: TRBD1 (6 bases). There are 15 residues in the CDR3. V was shortened by 6 bases and J by 2 bases, with 11 bases between the two germline ends. The V gene's germline CDR1 is MNHNY and CDR2 SVGAGI (reference sequence). The CDR3 sequence: CASRPQGTGANVLTF. The CDR3 region has the DNA TGTGCCAGCAGGCCACAGGGAACTGGGGCCAACGTCCTGACTTTC.

Remarks on this clone: A read error may account for a junction end that differs from germline. The rearrangement uses TRBV29-1 and TRBJ2-5; perhaps TRBD1 as D (7 bases). Germline CDR1 reads SQVTM; CDR2 reads ANQGSEA. There are 15 residues in the CDR3. In DNA, the CDR3 is TGCAGCGTCGAAGGTCACAGGGGAGGTAGGGAGACCCAGTACTTC. Residues: CSVEGHRGGRETQYF.

The chain has TRBV28 and TRBJ1-4; no firm D call. Germline V gene sequence: CDR1 MDHEN, CDR2 SYDVKM. The CDR3 extends over 13 amino acids. V shed 3 bases and J shed 1 base, with 3 bases lying between them. The CDR3 DNA reads as TGTGCCAGCAGTTTCCGAACTAATGAAAAACTGTTTTTT. This encodes CASSFRTNEKLFF.